This entry features one T cell receptor beta chain sequence. The antigen is undetermined. With V trimmed by 6 bases and J by 6 bases, 7 bases remained unmatched. Germline V gives CDR1 MNHNS, CDR2 SASEGT. This CDR3 has 15 amino acids. The sample is drawn from a study of cytomegalovirus exposure and HLA in healthy donors. Repertoires were generated with immunoSEQ multiplex PCR, while TCRdb's copy carries only in-frame clones and drops some. The sample records some 270,000 clones, 70% to 90% being singletons. Regarding the study as a whole: In a later analysis, first-cohort TCR clusters were found to tend to co-occur in the approximately 120 validation repertoires. A list of 164 TCR beta chains associated with cytomegalovirus was given. A classifier reportedly called cytomegalovirus status with high sensitivity and specificity.

The source is a woman aged 18 to 35 in good health and CMV-seronegative. The rearrangement uses TRBV6-1 and TRBJ2-1; 11 positions match TRBD2. Sequenced: PBMCs. The chain's CDR3 is CASSPLAGVPNEQFF. The CDR3 nucleotides are TGTGCCAGCAGCCCACTAGCGGGAGTTCCCAATGAGCAGTTCTTC.